This T cell receptor beta chain was found in a study of T-cell memory formation after mild COVID-19. This clonotype has only a few counts. TCRdb itself ran the 5' RACE reads through MiXCR, one entry per CDR3 protein. The table includes roughly 450,000 distinct CDR3 sequences, about a sixth detected once. The CDR3 spans 15 residues. The V gene's germline CDR1 is LGHDT and CDR2 YNNKEL (reference sequence). Trimming took 5 bases from V and 2 from J; bases not matched to a gene: 2. The chain joins TRBV3-1 to TRBJ2-1; TRBD2 matches at 11 bases. This sequence was found in a man between 18 and 35 years old who had mild COVID-19 (a few samples of this study predate the infection). Cell type and time point are not known. The sequencing sample was made of PBMCs or a T cell subset sorted from them (not recorded which). CDR3: CASSRLAGPYNEQFF. The CDR3 coding sequence is TGTGCCAGCAGCAGACTAGCGGGGCCCTACAATGAGCAGTTCTTC.